The clone carrying this T cell receptor beta chain was seen a few times. The Seattle patients joined while their infection was active and were tracked longitudinally afterward. This record comes from a study of blood T cell repertoires in COVID-19. Background on the study: Samples came from the United States, Italy and Spain, spanning acute and convalescent COVID-19. T cells, B-cell-depleted T cells, or PBMCs provided the cDNA or gDNA that served as material.

In the original processing: The assay estimated nucleated cells by amplifying reference gene primers. Sequencing was performed with immunoSEQ multiplex PCR; in TCRdb, only in-frame clones are kept and a portion is missing. V and J calls and clone size are those listed in that table; D and trimming were worked out from the DNA. The sample has roughly 250,000 clones; roughly nine tenths are singletons. V was clipped by 3 bases and J by 8 bases; unmatched bases: 7. The CDR3 totals 14 residues. Per the germline V gene, CDR1 is SGHRS and CDR2 is YFSETQ. The sample consisted of peripheral blood. The clonotype originates from a woman in her twenties or thirties with COVID-19, enrolled during active disease. This chain links TRBV5-1 with TRBJ1-2, with 10 positions matching TRBD1. This chain's CDR3 is CASSSMTGGSGYTF. DNA for the CDR3: TGCGCCAGCAGCTCCATGACAGGGGGCTCCGGCTACACCTTC.